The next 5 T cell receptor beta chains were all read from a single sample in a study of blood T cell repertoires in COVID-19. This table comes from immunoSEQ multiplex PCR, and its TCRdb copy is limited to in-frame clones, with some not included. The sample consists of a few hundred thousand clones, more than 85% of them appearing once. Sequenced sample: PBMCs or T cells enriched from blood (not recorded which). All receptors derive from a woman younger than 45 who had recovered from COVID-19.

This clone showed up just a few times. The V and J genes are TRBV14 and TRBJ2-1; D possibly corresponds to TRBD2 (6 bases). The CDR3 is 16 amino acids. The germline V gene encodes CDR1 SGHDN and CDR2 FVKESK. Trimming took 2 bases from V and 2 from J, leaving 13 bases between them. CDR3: CASSQSTSRPYNEQFF. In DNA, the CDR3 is TGTGCCAGCAGCCAATCCACTAGCCGGCCCTACAATGAGCAGTTCTTC.

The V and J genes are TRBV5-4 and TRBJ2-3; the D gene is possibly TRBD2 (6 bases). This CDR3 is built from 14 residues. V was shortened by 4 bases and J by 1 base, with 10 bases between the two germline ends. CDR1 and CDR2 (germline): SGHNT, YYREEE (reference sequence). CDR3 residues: CASSPGTRTDTQYF. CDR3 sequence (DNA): TGTGCCAGCAGCCCCGGGACTCGCACAGATACGCAGTATTTT.

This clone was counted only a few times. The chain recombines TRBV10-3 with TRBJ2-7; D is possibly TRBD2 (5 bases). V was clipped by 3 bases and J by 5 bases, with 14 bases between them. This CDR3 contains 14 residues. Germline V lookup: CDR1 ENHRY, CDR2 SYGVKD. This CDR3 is CAISDPAFGDEQYF. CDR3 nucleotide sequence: TGTGCCATCAGTGACCCCGCGTTCGGGGACGAGCAGTACTTC.

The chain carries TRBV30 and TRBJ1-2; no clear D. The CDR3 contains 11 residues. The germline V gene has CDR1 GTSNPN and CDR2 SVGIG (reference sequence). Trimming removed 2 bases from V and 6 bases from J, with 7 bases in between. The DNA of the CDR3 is TGTGCCTGGAGTAAACCGGATGGCTACACCTTC. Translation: CAWSKPDGYTF.

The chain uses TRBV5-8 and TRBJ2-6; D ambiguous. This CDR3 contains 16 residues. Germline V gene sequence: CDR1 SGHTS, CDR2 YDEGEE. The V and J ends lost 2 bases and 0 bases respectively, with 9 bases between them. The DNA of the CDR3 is TGTGCCAGCAGCTTAACAGCAAACTCTGGGGCCAACGTCCTGACTTTC. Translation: CASSLTANSGANVLTF.